The 7 T cell receptor beta chains listed next were all sequenced from one sample in a study of T-cell memory formation after mild COVID-19. TCRdb re-derived calls from the 5' RACE reads in MiXCR, one entry per CDR3 protein. This table has about 400,000 distinct CDR3 sequences, approximately 16% appearing once. The specimen sequenced was PBMCs or a T cell subset sorted from them (not recorded which). The receptors were gathered from a man younger than 35 who had mild COVID-19 (a few samples of this study predate the infection). Cell type and time point are not known.

The chain joins TRBV7-9 to TRBJ2-2, with 8 bases identical to TRBD2. The CDR3 is 14 amino acids. J was trimmed by 9 bases and V by 3 bases; bases with no gene match: 6. Germline CDR1 SEHNR, CDR2 FQNEAQ (reference sequence). CDR3 amino acids: CASSFRGGLRELFF. CDR3 nucleotide sequence: TGTGCCAGCAGCTTCCGGGGGGGTCTTCGGGAGCTGTTTTTT.

This clonotype was counted many times. The chain couples TRBV7-3 to TRBJ1-2; 9 nucleotides match TRBD1. Germline CDR1 and CDR2: SGHTA and FQGTGA. Trimming cost V 5 bases and J 4 bases; bases outside gene matches: 5. The CDR3 consists of 14 residues. CDR3 amino acids: CASSPGQGRYGYTF. CDR3 nucleotides: TGTGCCAGCAGCCCAGGACAGGGGCGCTATGGCTACACCTTC.

This clonotype has more than one count but fewer than ten. The junction differs from germline at one of its ends, possibly a read error. The rearrangement uses TRBV7-2 and TRBJ2-1, with D perhaps matching TRBD2 (5 bases). The V gene's germline CDR1 is SGHTA and CDR2 FQGNSA. This CDR3 is built from 13 residues. In nucleotides, the CDR3 is TGTGCCAGCAGCTTCTCTAATAAACTAGGAGCGGTCTTC. Translation: CASSFSNKLGAVF.

This clonotype has only a few counts. The chain joins TRBV24-1 to TRBJ1-1; no definite D call. This CDR3 is 13 amino acids long. Between the trimmed V and J ends, which lost 4 bases and 1 base, there was a span of 6 bases. The germline V gene encodes CDR1 KGHDR and CDR2 SFDVKD. The DNA for the CDR3 is TGTGCCACCAGTGAGTCGGGGAACACTGAAGCTTTCTTT. This translates into CATSESGNTEAFF.

The table lists this clonotype with a few counts. The chain is built from TRBV30 and TRBJ1-4; possibly TRBD1 for D (6 bases). The V gene's germline CDR1 is GTSNPN and CDR2 SVGIG (reference sequence). Between the trimmed V and J ends, which lost 5 bases and 4 bases, there was a span of 14 bases. CDR3 size: 14 residues. CDR3 nucleotides: TGTGCCTGGTGGGGGGGCCTACTTAATGAAAAACTGTTTTTT. Its translation: CAWWGGLLNEKLFF.

The chain combines TRBV9 with TRBJ1-1; D possibly corresponds to TRBD1 (5 bases). There are 15 residues in the CDR3. CDR1 SGDLS and CDR2 YYNGEE come from the germline V gene. Trimming removed 4 bases from V and 6 bases from J, with 19 bases in between. CDR3 in DNA: TGTGCCAGCAGCCCCTACGGGGCCAGTTCGGCTGAAGCTTTCTTT. It is translated as CASSPYGASSAEAFF.

This clonotype has only one observation. The chain joins TRBV18 to TRBJ2-1, with D unresolved. V was trimmed by 4 bases and J by 7 bases, leaving 11 bases between them. Per germline, CDR1 KGHSH and CDR2 LQKENI. The CDR3 runs 13 residues. The CDR3 spells CASSHGTRNEQFF. In nucleotides, the CDR3 is TGTGCCAGCTCACATGGAACGCGGAATGAGCAGTTCTTC.